This T cell receptor (beta chain) was identified during a study of blood T cells in healthy people across ages. This clonotype was picked up a small number of times. The target antigen is unknown. PCR was performed a second time for roughly 7 to 12 cycles using a sample-barcoded 5' primer and a J-beta primer mix. Researchers report that a template-switch adaptor with 12 random nucleotides tagged each cDNA molecule. MiXCR was run by TCRdb on the 5' RACE reads, yielding one entry per CDR3 protein. This sample has about 1.4 million distinct CDR3 sequences, with approximately 59% found just once. Per-sample PBMC isolation yielded at least 6.5 million cells. The authors extracted at least 5 micrograms of total RNA per sample. This CDR3 has 16 residues. The germline V and J ends were trimmed by 5 bases and 1 base, with 18 bases remaining between them. Looked up from germline, CDR1 is MDHEN and CDR2 is SYDVKM.

The study, taken as a whole, reports: Per-million-T-cell TCR beta diversity fell roughly linearly with age.

The clonotype originates from a man aged 18 to 29 in good health. The rearrangement uses TRBV28 and TRBJ2-7; possibly TRBD1 for D (6 bases). Sequencing used blood. CDR3 sequence: CASSARRGVISYEQYF. The CDR3 DNA follows: TGTGCCAGCAGTGCCCGCAGGGGAGTTATTTCCTACGAGCAGTACTTC.